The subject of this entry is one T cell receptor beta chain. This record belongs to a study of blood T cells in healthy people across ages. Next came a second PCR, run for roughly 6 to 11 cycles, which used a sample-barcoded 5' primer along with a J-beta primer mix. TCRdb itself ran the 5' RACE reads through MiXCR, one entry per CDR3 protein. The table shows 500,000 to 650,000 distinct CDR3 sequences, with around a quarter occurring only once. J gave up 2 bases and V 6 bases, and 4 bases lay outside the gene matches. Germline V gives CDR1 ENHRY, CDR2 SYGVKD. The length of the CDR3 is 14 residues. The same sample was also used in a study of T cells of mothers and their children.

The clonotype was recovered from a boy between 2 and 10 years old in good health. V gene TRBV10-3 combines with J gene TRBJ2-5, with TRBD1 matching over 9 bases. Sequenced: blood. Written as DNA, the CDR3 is TGTGCCATCAGCGGGACAGGGCAACAAGAGACCCAGTACTTC. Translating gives CAISGTGQQETQYF.